This T cell receptor beta chain was sequenced during a study of shared clonotypes between healthy human individuals. The study's findings and limits: It was observed that roughly 5.4% of naive CD4 clonotypes were shared across several donors. The four-donor shared clonotypes exceeded non-shared clonotypes in generation probability, with non-shared ones scoring lower.

Trimming shortened V by 0 bases and J by 5 bases, and 9 bases separated the two germline ends. This CDR3 is built from 14 residues. From germline, CDR1 is SGHRS and CDR2 YFSETQ. A remark on this clone: Antigen unknown. The sample carries other DNA sequences with the same CDR3.

Assay used: immunoSEQ multiplex PCR; TCRdb lists only in-frame clones, some missing. The sample lists around 2.5 million clones, more than 85% seen once, with roughly 0.36% in the top ten. J is TRBJ2-1 and V is TRBV5-1, with D possibly being TRBD2 (6 bases). This clonotype originated in a man aged 18 to 35 in good health. Some clones in this sample may be carry-over from other donors' samples. The source material was naive CD4+ T cells from PBMCs. Subset defined: CD45RA+ positively selected. The CDR3 spells CASSLALADNEQFF. For the CDR3, the DNA is TGCGCCAGCAGCTTGGCACTAGCAGACAATGAGCAGTTCTTC.